This note documents a single T cell receptor (beta chain) sequence. This specimen belongs to a study of blood T cell repertoires in COVID-19. Study information: Samples of COVID-19 (acute and convalescent) were obtained from the United States, Italy and Spain. PBMCs, B-cell-depleted T cells, or T cells provided the cDNA or gDNA that made up the material.

Patients from Seattle were sampled longitudinally, starting during active infection. Per the original methods: For nucleated cells, counts were estimated from reference gene primer amplification. Profiled with immunoSEQ multiplex PCR; TCRdb holds only in-frame clones, not every one. The V and J calls and clone size come from that table; D and trimming were worked out from the DNA. This table has around 300,000 clones, about 93% appearing once. The sequenced material came from peripheral blood. The clonotype was recovered from a woman in her 30s with COVID-19, enrolled during active disease.

This chain's CDR3 is CASSPEAAGELFF. DNA for the CDR3: TGTGCCAGCAGCCCAGAGGCGGCCGGGGAGCTGTTTTTT. The chain combines TRBV14 with TRBJ2-2; D call uncertain. Trimming stripped 4 bases from V and 6 bases from J, with 9 bases between. There are 13 residues in the CDR3. Germline CDR1 is SGHDN and CDR2 is FVKESK.